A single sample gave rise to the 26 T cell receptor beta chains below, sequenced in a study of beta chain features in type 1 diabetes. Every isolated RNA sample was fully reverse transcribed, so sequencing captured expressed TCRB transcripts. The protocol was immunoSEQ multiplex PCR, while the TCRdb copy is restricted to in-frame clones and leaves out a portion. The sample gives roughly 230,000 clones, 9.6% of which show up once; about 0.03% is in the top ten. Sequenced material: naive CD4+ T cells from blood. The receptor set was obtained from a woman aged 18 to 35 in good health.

Here the CDR3 reads CASSQGAPGELFF. The CDR3 region has the DNA TGCGCCAGCAGCCAAGGAGCCCCCGGGGAGCTGTTTTTT. The chain has TRBV4-1 and TRBJ2-2; D unresolved. Trimming removed 1 base from V and 6 bases from J, with 6 bases in between. The CDR3 covers 13 residues. The germline CDR1 and CDR2 sequences are MGHRA and YSYEKL.

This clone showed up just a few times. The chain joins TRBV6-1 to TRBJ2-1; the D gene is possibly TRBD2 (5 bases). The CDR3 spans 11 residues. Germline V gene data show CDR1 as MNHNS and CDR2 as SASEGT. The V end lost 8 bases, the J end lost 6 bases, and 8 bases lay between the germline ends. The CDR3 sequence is CASRGGNEQFF. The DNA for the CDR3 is TGTGCCAGCCGCGGAGGCAATGAGCAGTTCTTC.

The CDR3, as DNA: TGTGCCTGGAGTGCCAATACAGGGATCAATTCACCCCTCCACTTT. This gives the protein CAWSANTGINSPLHF. The rearrangement joins TRBV30 to TRBJ1-6; maybe TRBD1 (6 bases). The CDR3 consists of 15 residues. CDR1 is GTSNPN, CDR2 SVGIG, per germline (reference sequence). With 1 base removed from V and 7 bases from J, the gap between germline ends came to 14 bases.

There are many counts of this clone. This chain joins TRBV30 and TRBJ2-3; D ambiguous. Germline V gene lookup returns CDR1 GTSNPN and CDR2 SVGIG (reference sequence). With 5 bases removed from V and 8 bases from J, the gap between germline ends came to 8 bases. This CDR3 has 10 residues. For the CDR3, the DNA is TGTGCCTGGGGCCTTCGTACGCAGTATTTT. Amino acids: CAWGLRTQYF.

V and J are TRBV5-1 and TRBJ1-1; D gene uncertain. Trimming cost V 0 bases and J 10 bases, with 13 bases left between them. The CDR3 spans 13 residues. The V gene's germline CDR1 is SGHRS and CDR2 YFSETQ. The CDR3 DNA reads TGCGCCAGCAGCTTGGCCGTGGGCTCTGTAGCTTTCTTT. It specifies CASSLAVGSVAFF.

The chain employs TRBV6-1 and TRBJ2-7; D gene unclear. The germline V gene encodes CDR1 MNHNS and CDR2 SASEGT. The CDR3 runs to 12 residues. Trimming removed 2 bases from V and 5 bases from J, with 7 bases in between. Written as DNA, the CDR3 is TGTGCCAGCAGTGAACGGGTTGACGAGCAGTACTTC. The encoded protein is CASSERVDEQYF.

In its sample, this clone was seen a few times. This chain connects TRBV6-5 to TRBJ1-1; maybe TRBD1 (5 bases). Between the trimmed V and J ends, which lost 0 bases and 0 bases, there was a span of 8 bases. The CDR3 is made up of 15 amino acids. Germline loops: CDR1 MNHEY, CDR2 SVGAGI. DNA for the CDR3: TGTGCCAGCAGTTACTCGCAGGGTTTGAACACTGAAGCTTTCTTT. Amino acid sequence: CASSYSQGLNTEAFF.

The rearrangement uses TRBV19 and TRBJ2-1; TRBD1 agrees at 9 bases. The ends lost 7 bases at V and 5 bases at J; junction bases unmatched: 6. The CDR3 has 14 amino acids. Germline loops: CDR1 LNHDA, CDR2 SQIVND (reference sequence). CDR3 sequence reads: CASKAGQGDNEQFF. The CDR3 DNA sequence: TGTGCCAGTAAGGCGGGACAGGGAGACAATGAGCAGTTCTTC.

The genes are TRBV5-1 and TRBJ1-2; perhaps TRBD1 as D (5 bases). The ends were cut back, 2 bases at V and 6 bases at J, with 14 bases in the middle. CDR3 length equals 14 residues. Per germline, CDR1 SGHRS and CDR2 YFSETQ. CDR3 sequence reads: CASSFPGRVDGYTF. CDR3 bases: TGCGCCAGCAGCTTTCCAGGGAGGGTGGATGGCTACACCTTC. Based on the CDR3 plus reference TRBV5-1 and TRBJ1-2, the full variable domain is KAGVTQTPRYLIKTRGQQVTLSCSPISGHRSVSWYQQTPGQGLQFLFEYFSETQRNKGNFPGRFSGRQFSNSRSEMNVSTLELGDSALYLCASSFPGRVDGYTFGSGTRLTVV.

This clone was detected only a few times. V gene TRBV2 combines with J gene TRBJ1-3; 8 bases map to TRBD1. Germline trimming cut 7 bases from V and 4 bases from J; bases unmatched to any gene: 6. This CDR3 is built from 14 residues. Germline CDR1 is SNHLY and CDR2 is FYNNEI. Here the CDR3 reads CASILDRGGNTIYF. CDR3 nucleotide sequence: TGTGCCAGCATTCTTGACAGGGGAGGAAACACCATATATTTT.

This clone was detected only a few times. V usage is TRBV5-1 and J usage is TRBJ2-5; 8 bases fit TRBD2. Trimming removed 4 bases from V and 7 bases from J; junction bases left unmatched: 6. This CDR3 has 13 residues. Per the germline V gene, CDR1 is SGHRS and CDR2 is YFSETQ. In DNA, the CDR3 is TGCGCCAGCAGCCCCCGGGCGGGGGGGACCCAGTACTTC. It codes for CASSPRAGGTQYF.

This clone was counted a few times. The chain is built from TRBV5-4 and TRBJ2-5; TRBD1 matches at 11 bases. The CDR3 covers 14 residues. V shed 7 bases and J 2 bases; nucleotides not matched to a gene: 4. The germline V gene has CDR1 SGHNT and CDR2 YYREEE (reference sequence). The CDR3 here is CASGGQGEQETQYF. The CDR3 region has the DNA TGTGCCAGCGGGGGACAGGGGGAGCAAGAGACCCAGTACTTC.

The CDR3 bases are TGTGCCAGCTCACCTGGACAGGGGGCATGGGAGACCCAGTACTTC. Its translation: CASSPGQGAWETQYF. The rearrangement links TRBV18 to TRBJ2-5; 11 bases map to TRBD1. The CDR3 loop spans 15 amino acids. The germline gives CDR1 KGHSH, CDR2 LQKENI. V shed 3 bases, J shed 5 bases, and the junction held 5 bases outside the gene matches. Full variable domain (missing parts from reference TRBV18 and TRBJ2-5): NAGVMQNPRHLVRRRGQEARLRCSPMKGHSHVYWYRQLPEEGLKFMVYLQKENIIDESGMPKERFSAEFPKEGPSILRIQQVVRGDSAAYFCASSPGQGAWETQYFGPGTRLLVL.

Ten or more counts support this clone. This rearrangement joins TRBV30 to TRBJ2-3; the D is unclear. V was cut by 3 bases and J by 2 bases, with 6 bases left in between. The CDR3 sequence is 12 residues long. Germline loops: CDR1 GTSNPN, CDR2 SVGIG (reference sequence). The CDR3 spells CAWSENTDTQYF. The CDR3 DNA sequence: TGTGCCTGGAGCGAGAACACAGATACGCAGTATTTT.

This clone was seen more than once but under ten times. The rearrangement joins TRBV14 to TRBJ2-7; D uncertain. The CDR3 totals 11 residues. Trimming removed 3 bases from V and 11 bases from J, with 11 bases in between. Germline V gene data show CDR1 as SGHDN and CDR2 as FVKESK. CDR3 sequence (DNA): TGTGCCAGCAGCCATTCCGAAACGGAGTACTTC. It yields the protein CASSHSETEYF.

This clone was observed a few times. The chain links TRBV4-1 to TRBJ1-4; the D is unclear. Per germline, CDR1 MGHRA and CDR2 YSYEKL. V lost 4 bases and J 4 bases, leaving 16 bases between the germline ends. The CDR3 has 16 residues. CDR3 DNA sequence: TGCGCCAGCAGCCCCGCGAGGGCAACCGATAATGAAAAACTGTTTTTT. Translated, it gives CASSPARATDNEKLFF.

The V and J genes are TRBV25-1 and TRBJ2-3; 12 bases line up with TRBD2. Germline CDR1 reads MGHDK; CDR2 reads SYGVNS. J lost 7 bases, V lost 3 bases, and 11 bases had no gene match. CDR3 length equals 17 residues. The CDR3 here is CASSEPTSGRERNTQYF. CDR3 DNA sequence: TGTGCCAGCAGTGAGCCGACTAGCGGGAGAGAGCGAAATACGCAGTATTTT.

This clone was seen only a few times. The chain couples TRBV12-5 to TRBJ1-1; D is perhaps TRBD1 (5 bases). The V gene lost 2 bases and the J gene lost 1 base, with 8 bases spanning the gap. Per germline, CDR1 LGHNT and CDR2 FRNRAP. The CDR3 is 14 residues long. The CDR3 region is CASGLLGPNTEAFF. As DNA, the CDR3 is TGTGCTAGTGGTTTGTTGGGGCCGAACACTGAAGCTTTCTTT.

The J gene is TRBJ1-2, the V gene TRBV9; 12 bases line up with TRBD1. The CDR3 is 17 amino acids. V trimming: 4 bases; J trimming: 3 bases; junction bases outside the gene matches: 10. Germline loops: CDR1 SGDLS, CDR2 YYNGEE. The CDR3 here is CASSPPSGTGGDYGYTF. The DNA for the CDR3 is TGTGCCAGCAGCCCCCCGTCCGGGACAGGGGGCGACTATGGCTACACCTTC.

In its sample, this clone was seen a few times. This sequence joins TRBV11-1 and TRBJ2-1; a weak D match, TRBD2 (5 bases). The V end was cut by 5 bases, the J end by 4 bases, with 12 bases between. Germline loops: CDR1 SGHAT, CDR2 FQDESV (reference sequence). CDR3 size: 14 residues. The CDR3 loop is CASSPGLLYNEQFF. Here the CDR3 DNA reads TGTGCCAGCAGCCCTGGACTTCTATACAATGAGCAGTTCTTC.

The CDR3 region has the DNA TGTGCCAGCAGCTTAGCTGCGGGGGCTGCCTACAATGAGCAGTTCTTC. Its translation: CASSLAAGAAYNEQFF. The rearrangement links TRBV11-2 to TRBJ2-1, with D perhaps TRBD2 (7 bases). CDR1 SGHAT and CDR2 FQNNGV come from the germline V gene. With 1 base removed from V and 2 bases from J, the gap between germline ends came to 12 bases. CDR3 length: 16 residues. The full variable domain, its missing parts supplied by reference TRBV11-2 and TRBJ2-1, is EAGVAQSPRYKIIEKRQSVAFWCNPISGHATLYWYQQILGQGPKLLIQFQNNGVVDDSQLPKDRFSAERLKGVDSTLKIQPAKLEDSAVYLCASSLAAGAAYNEQFFGPGTRLTVL.

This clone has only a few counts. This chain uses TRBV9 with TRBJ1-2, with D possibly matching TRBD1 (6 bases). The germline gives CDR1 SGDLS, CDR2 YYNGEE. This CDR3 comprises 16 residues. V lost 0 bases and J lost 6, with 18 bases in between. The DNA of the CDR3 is TGTGCCAGCAGCGTAGCTAGCAGGGGAGATGTAAATGGCTACACCTTC. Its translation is CASSVASRGDVNGYTF.

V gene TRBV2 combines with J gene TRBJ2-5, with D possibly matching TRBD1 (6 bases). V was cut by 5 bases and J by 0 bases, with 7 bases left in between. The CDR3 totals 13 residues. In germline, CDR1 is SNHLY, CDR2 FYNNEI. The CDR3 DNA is TGTGCCAGCAGTAGGGACAACCAAGAGACCCAGTACTTC. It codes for CASSRDNQETQYF.

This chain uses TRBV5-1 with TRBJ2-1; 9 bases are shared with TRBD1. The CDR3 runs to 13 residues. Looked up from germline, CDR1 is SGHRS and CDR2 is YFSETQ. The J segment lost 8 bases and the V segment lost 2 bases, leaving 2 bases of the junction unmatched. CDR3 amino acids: CASSLQGADEQFF. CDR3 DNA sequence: TGCGCCAGCAGCTTACAGGGGGCGGATGAGCAGTTCTTC.

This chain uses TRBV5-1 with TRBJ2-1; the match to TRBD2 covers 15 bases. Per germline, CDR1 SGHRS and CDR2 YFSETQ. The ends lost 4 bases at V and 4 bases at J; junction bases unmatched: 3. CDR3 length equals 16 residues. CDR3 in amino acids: CASSAGLAGGYNEQFF. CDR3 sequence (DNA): TGCGCCAGCAGCGCCGGACTAGCGGGAGGGTACAATGAGCAGTTCTTC.

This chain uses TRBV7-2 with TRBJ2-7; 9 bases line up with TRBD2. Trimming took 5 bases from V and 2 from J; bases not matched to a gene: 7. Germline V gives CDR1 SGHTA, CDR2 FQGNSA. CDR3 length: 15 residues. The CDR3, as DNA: TGTGCCAGCAGCCCCCAGGGCGGGGGGGCCTACGAGCAGTACTTC. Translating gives CASSPQGGGAYEQYF.